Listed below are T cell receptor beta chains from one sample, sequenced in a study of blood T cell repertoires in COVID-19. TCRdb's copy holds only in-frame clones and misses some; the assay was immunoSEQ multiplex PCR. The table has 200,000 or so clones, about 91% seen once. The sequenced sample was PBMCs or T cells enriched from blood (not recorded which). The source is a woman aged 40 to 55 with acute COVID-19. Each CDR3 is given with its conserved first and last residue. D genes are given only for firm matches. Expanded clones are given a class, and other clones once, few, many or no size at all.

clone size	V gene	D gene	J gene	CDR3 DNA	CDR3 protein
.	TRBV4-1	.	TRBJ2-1	TGCGCCAGCAGCCAGGGGGGTGGCGATGAGCAGTTCTTC	CASSQGGGDEQFF
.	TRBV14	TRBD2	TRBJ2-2	TGTGCCAGCCGCCCTAGCGGGGGGAGCGGCGGGGAGCTGTTTTTT	CASRPSGGSGGELFF
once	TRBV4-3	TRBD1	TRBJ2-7	TGCGCCAGCAGCCAAGACAACAGGGGACCACGCTACGAGCAGTACTTC	CASSQDNRGPRYEQYF
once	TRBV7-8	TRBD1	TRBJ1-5	TGTGCCAGCAGCTTACGTAATGGAGTTGTGGGGTCCACAGGGGCTATTCAGCCCCAGCATTTT	CASSLRNGVVGSTGAIQPQHF
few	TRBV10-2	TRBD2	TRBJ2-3	TGCGCCAGCAGTGTACTGAGCGGGGGGGCCGGGGGGACAGATACGCAGTATTTT	CASSVLSGGAGGTDTQYF
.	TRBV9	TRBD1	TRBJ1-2	TGTGCCAGCAGGCTGGGGCCCTCGCAGGGGGAGGGCTACACCTTC	CASRLGPSQGEGYTF
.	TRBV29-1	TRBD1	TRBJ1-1	TGCAGCGTCGGGAACCGGGACAGGGTTACTGAAGCTTTCTTT	CSVGNRDRVTEAFF
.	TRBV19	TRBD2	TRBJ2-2	TGTGCCAGTGATCGGACTAGCGGGAGAAAGGGCACCGGGGAGCTGTTTTTT	CASDRTSGRKGTGELFF
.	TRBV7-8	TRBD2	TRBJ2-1	TGTGCCAGCAGCTTAGAGAGAGCGGGGGACAATGAGCAGTTCTTC	CASSLERAGDNEQFF
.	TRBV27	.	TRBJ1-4	TGTGCCAGCAGTTTCTACCCACCTCGGGATGAAAAACTGTTTTTT	CASSFYPPRDEKLFF
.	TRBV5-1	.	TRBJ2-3	TGCGCCCAGCGGGTGGTAGCGGAGCGCACAGATACGCAGTATTTT	CAQRVVAERTDTQYF
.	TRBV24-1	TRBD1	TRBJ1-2	TGTGCCACCAGTGAGGGACAGGAGTATGGCTACACCTTC	CATSEGQEYGYTF
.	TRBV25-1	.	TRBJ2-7	TGTGCCAGCAGCCGTACAACCTCCTACGAGCAGTACTTC	CASSRTTSYEQYF
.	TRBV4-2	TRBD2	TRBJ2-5	TGTGCCAGCACCCGTGTCGGCGGGGGGATACAAGAGACCCAGTACTTC	CASTRVGGGIQETQYF
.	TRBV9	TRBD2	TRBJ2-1	TGTGCCAGCAGCGCCAGCGGGAGGGCCTCAGACGAGCAGTTCTTC	CASSASGRASDEQFF
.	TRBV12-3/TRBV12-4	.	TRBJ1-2	TGTGCCAGCAGTCCCCTCTTTAACTATGGCTACACCTTC	CASSPLFNYGYTF
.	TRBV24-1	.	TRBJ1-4	TGTGCCACCAGTGATCCCCGACAGAAGAATGAAAAACTGTTTTTT	CATSDPRQKNEKLFF
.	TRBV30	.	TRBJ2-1	TGTGCCTTTAGAGGTAACCATGAGCAGTTCTTC	CAFRGNHEQFF
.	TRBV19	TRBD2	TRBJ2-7	TGTGCCACCCCGAAGACGGGACTACCCTACGAGCAGTACTTC	CATPKTGLPYEQYF
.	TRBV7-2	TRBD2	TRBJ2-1	TGTGCCAGCAGCCGCGGGGGGTCCTCCTACAATGAGCAGTTCTTC	CASSRGGSSYNEQFF
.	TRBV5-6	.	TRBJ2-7	TGTGCCAGCAGCCAGCTGGGGGGCTACGAGCAGTACTTC	CASSQLGGYEQYF
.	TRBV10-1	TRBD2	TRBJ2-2	TGCGCCAGCCCGATAATAGCGGGGTCGAGCACCGGGGAGCTGTTTTTT	CASPIIAGSSTGELFF
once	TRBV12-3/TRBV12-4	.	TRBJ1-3	TGTGCCAGCAGTCTCAGCTCTGGAAACACCATATATTTT	CASSLSSGNTIYF
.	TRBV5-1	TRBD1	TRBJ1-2	TGCGCCAGCAGCTTGGTACCGGGACAGGGGATTGGCTACACCTTC	CASSLVPGQGIGYTF
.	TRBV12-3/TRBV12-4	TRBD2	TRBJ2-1	TGTGCCAGCAAGCGGGGTCTCGATGAGCAGTTCTTC	CASKRGLDEQFF
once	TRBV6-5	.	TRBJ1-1	TGTGCCAGCAGTCTAGCCCGGGACATGTTAGCTTTCTTT	CASSLARDMLAFF
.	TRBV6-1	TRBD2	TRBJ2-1	TGTGCCAGCAGTGAAGGGACGGGAGGCCCCGGGGAGCAGTTCTTC	CASSEGTGGPGEQFF
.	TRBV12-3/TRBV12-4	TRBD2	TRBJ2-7	TGTGCCAGCAGTTTATGGGGAGGGAACGAGCAGTACTTC	CASSLWGGNEQYF
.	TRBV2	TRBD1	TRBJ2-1	TGTGCCAGCTTATTCGGGACAGGGGAGTTGAATGAGCAGTTCTTC	CASLFGTGELNEQFF
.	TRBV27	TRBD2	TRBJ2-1	TGTGCCAGCAGTTCGATAGCGGGGGGCTCCTCCTACAATGAGCAGTTCTTC	CASSSIAGGSSYNEQFF
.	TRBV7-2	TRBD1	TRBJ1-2	TGTGCCAGCAGCCCCAGGACAGGGGGCGAATTTGGTGGCTACACCTTC	CASSPRTGGEFGGYTF
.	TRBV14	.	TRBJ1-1	TGTGCCAGCAGCCAAACAGGGAACACTGAAGCTTTCTTT	CASSQTGNTEAFF
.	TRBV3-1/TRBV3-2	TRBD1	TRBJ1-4	TGTGCCAGCAGCCTGGACAGGAAAACTAATGAAAAACTGTTTTTT	CASSLDRKTNEKLFF
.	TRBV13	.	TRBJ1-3	TGTGCCAGCAGCTTATTCCGGGTCTCTGGAAACACCATATATTTT	CASSLFRVSGNTIYF
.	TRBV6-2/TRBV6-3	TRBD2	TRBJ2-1	TGTGCCAGCAGTTACCCGGGAGGAGGTAATGAGCAGTTCTTC	CASSYPGGGNEQFF
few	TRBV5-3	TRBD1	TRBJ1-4	TGTGCCAGAAACCGGACAGGGCTTTGTGAAAAACTGTTTTTT	CARNRTGLCEKLFF
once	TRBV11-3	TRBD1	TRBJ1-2	TGTGCCAGCAGCTCGGGACAGGGGCCCTATGGCTACACCTTC	CASSSGQGPYGYTF
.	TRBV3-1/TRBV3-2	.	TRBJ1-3	TGTGCCAGCACACGTAAGGGAGTCTCTGGAAACACCATATATTTT	CASTRKGVSGNTIYF
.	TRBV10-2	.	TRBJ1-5	TGCGCCAGCGGACAGTACAATCAGCCCCAGCATTTT	CASGQYNQPQHF
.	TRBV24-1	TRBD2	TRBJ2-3	TGTGCCACCAGTGGTGGGACTAGCATAGATACGCAGTATTTT	CATSGGTSIDTQYF
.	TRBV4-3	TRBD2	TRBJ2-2	TGCGCCAGCAGCCCCCGGGGCCGGGGGGACGGGGAGCTGTTTTTT	CASSPRGRGDGELFF
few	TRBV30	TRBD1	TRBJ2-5	TGTGCCTGGGGCAGGGGGTTACCAGGAGAGACCCAGTACTTC	CAWGRGLPGETQYF
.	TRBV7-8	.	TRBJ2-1	TGTGCCAGCACCCGAACAGGGTTGGATGAGCAGTTCTTC	CASTRTGLDEQFF
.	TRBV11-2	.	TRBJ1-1	TGTGCCAGCAGCTTACGGGGGGGGAACACTGAAGCTTTCTTT	CASSLRGGNTEAFF
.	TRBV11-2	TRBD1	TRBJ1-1	TGTGCCAGCAGCTTTCGCGGGACAGTGAACACTGAAGCTTTCTTT	CASSFRGTVNTEAFF
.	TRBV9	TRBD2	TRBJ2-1	TGTGCCAGCAGCGTAGCAGCGGGGGCACTCTACAATGAGCAGTTCTTC	CASSVAAGALYNEQFF
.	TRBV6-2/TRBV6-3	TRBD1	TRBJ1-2	TGTGCCAGCAGTTACGCGACAGGGTCGTATGGCTACACCTTC	CASSYATGSYGYTF
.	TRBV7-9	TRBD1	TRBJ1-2	TGTGCCAGCAGCTTAAGTGGGACAGGGGATGGCTACACCTTC	CASSLSGTGDGYTF
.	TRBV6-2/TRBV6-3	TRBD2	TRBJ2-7	TGTGCCAGCAGCGGGGCTAGCGGGGGAACCTACGAGCAGTACTTC	CASSGASGGTYEQYF
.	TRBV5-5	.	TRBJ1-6	TGTGCCAGCAGTGTGGGGAGCTCCTATAATTCACCCCTCCACTTT	CASSVGSSYNSPLHF
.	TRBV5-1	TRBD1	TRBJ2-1	TGCGCCAGCAGCTTGTCGGGGACAGACTACAATGAGCAGTTCTTC	CASSLSGTDYNEQFF
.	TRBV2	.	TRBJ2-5	TGTGCCAGCAGTGAAGCGCTTCGGGGAGAGACCCAGTACTTC	CASSEALRGETQYF
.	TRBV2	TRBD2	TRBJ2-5	TGTGCCAGCAGTGAAGCGGGTAGCGGGGGCTCGGGAGAGACCCAGTACTTC	CASSEAGSGGSGETQYF
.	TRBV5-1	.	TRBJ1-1	TGCGCCAGCAGCTTGGCCGGGAGGAGTGAAGCTTTCTTT	CASSLAGRSEAFF
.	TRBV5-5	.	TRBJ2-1	TGTGCCAGTCCTCAAATTGTGGCGGTTGATGAGCAGTTCTTC	CASPQIVAVDEQFF
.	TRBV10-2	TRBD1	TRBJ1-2	TGCGCCAGCAGTGAGGAGCCCACAGGGGGCCTATATGGCTACACCTTC	CASSEEPTGGLYGYTF
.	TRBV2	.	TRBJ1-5	TGTGCCAGCAGGCACAGTGGGCTGGGGCCCGGGCAGCCCCAGCATTTT	CASRHSGLGPGQPQHF
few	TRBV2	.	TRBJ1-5	TGTGCCAGCAGTGAATGGGCCGCAAATCAGCCCCAGCATTTT	CASSEWAANQPQHF
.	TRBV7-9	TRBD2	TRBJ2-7	TGTGCCAGCAGCACTACCAGCGGGACCTCCCGCGAGCAGTACTTC	CASSTTSGTSREQYF